The 21 T cell receptor beta chains presented below share a single source sample, sequenced in a study of siplizumab effects on memory and regulatory T cells. Assay used: immunoSEQ multiplex PCR; TCRdb lists only in-frame clones, some missing. The sample has over 85,000 clones, 85% to 95% seen once. What was sequenced was non-Treg CD4+ T cells sorted from blood. The receptors shown here come from a human donor in good health.

This clone was counted between two and nine times. The chain has TRBV13 and TRBJ2-1; D is unclear. This CDR3 contains 11 residues. CDR1 and CDR2 from the germline V gene are PRHDT and FYEKMQ (reference sequence). V shed 3 bases and J shed 10 bases, with 7 bases lying between them. CDR3 sequence reads: CASSLSREQFF. CDR3 DNA sequence: TGTGCCAGCAGCTTGTCTCGCGAGCAGTTCTTC.

For this clone: The identical CDR3 is also encoded by other nucleotide sequences in the sample. J is TRBJ2-3 and V is TRBV30, with 9 positions matching TRBD2. J gave up 5 bases and V 2 bases, and 11 bases lay outside the gene matches. The CDR3 consists of 16 residues. From germline, CDR1 is GTSNPN and CDR2 SVGIG (reference sequence). The CDR3 spells CAWSRGGGGAGDTQYF. Here the CDR3 DNA reads TGTGCCTGGAGTCGGGGTGGCGGGGGGGCCGGAGATACGCAGTATTTT.

The rearrangement links TRBV10-1 to TRBJ1-2, with a weak D call TRBD1 (5 bases). CDR3 length equals 14 residues. Germline V gives CDR1 WNHNN, CDR2 SYGVQD (reference sequence). V lost 11 bases and J 0 bases, leaving 16 bases between the germline ends. CDR3 amino acids: CAYPEDTSNYGYTF. The CDR3 DNA reads as TGCGCCTACCCCGAGGACACTTCTAACTATGGCTACACCTTC.

This rearrangement joins TRBV5-1 to TRBJ2-7, with D uncertain. V gave up 2 bases and J gave up 0 bases, with 9 bases separating them. The CDR3 is made up of 14 amino acids. Germline assignment: CDR1 SGHRS and CDR2 YFSETQ. CDR3 loop: CASSFAPSSYEQYF. DNA for the CDR3: TGCGCCAGCAGCTTTGCTCCAAGCTCCTACGAGCAGTACTTC. The variable domain in full, completed from reference TRBV5-1 and TRBJ2-7, reads KAGVTQTPRYLIKTRGQQVTLSCSPISGHRSVSWYQQTPGQGLQFLFEYFSETQRNKGNFPGRFSGRQFSNSRSEMNVSTLELGDSALYLCASSFAPSSYEQYFGPGTRLTVT.

This rearrangement joins TRBV6-5 to TRBJ1-1; the D gene is possibly TRBD1 (5 bases). V shed 2 bases and J shed 5 bases, with 15 bases lying between them. This CDR3 has 15 residues. CDR1 MNHEY and CDR2 SVGAGI come from the germline V gene. The CDR3 bases are TGTGCCAGCAGTTACAATCCGGGGGTAGTGACTGAAGCTTTCTTT. Amino acid sequence: CASSYNPGVVTEAFF.

V gene TRBV9 combines with J gene TRBJ1-1; D is ambiguous. The CDR3 sequence is 16 residues long. Germline assignment: CDR1 SGDLS and CDR2 YYNGEE. V lost 2 bases and J 4 bases, leaving 18 bases between the germline ends. The CDR3 coding sequence is TGTGCCAGCAGCGTTCGGGAAGTCCTGGGCGGCACTGAAGCTTTCTTT. This encodes CASSVREVLGGTEAFF. Variable domain in full (rest from reference TRBV9 and TRBJ1-1): DSGVTQTPKHLITATGQRVTLRCSPRSGDLSVYWYQQSLDQGLQFLIQYYNGEERAKGNILERFSAQQFPDLHSELNLSSLELGDSALYFCASSVREVLGGTEAFFGQGTRLTVV.

The chain joins TRBV12-5 to TRBJ2-1; 7 nucleotides align to TRBD1. Germline CDR1 is LGHNT and CDR2 is FRNRAP. V shed 0 bases, J shed 6 bases, and the junction held 5 bases outside the gene matches. The CDR3 has 15 amino acids. The CDR3 region is CASGLVWGQINEQFF. CDR3 bases: TGTGCTAGTGGTTTGGTCTGGGGACAGATCAATGAGCAGTTCTTC.

The chain couples TRBV5-1 to TRBJ2-3, with 10 bases that match TRBD1. Unmatched junction bases numbered 8, after V lost 4 bases and J lost 3 bases. From germline, CDR1 is SGHRS and CDR2 YFSETQ. This CDR3 spans 16 amino acids. CDR3 residues: CASSHRQGAITDTQYF. CDR3 in DNA: TGCGCCAGCAGCCACCGACAGGGGGCAATTACAGATACGCAGTATTTT.

This clone was detected a few times. V is TRBV18 and J is TRBJ2-7, with D possibly matching TRBD1 (5 bases). The V gene's germline CDR1 is KGHSH and CDR2 LQKENI. The V gene lost 2 bases and the J gene lost 6 bases, with 14 bases spanning the gap. The CDR3 contains 14 residues. The chain's CDR3 is CASSPGAGLTEQYF. The CDR3 DNA reads as TGTGCCAGCTCACCAGGGGCTGGTCTCACCGAGCAGTACTTC. The full variable domain, in which reference TRBV18 and TRBJ2-7 provide the parts outside the CDR3, is NAGVMQNPRHLVRRRGQEARLRCSPMKGHSHVYWYRQLPEEGLKFMVYLQKENIIDESGMPKERFSAEFPKEGPSILRIQQVVRGDSAAYFCASSPGAGLTEQYFGPGTRLTVT.

The V call is TRBV7-8, the J call TRBJ2-5; 11 nucleotides agree with TRBD2. This CDR3 is built from 16 residues. V trimming: 2 bases; J trimming: 5 bases; junction bases outside the gene matches: 7. Germline CDR1 and CDR2: SGHVS and FQNEAQ. CDR3 bases: TGTGCCAGCAGCTTACAAATAGCGGGGGGGTCGGAGACCCAGTACTTC. This gives the protein CASSLQIAGGSETQYF.

J is TRBJ2-3 and V is TRBV18; D is possibly TRBD2 (6 bases). Germline V gene lookup returns CDR1 KGHSH and CDR2 LQKENI. V was trimmed by 2 bases and J by 1 base, leaving 7 bases between them. The CDR3 is 14 amino acids. CDR3 coding DNA: TGTGCCAGCTCACCAGAGCGGGGCACAGATACGCAGTATTTT. Translating it yields CASSPERGTDTQYF. The whole variable domain, remainder taken from reference TRBV18 and TRBJ2-3, is NAGVMQNPRHLVRRRGQEARLRCSPMKGHSHVYWYRQLPEEGLKFMVYLQKENIIDESGMPKERFSAEFPKEGPSILRIQQVVRGDSAAYFCASSPERGTDTQYFGPGTRLTVL.

This clone is a singleton in its sample. The genes are TRBV29-1 and TRBJ1-5; D is ambiguous. Germline assignment: CDR1 SQVTM and CDR2 ANQGSEA. Trimming pared 7 bases from V and 3 bases from J, leaving 13 bases between. This CDR3 is 13 amino acids long. CDR3 sequence reads: CSAGGNFNQPQHF. CDR3 DNA: TGCAGCGCCGGTGGGAATTTCAATCAGCCCCAGCATTTT.

The chain recombines TRBV19 with TRBJ2-5, with 8 bases fitting TRBD2. The CDR3 is 16 residues long. Germline CDR1 is LNHDA and CDR2 is SQIVND (reference sequence). V trimming: 5 bases; J trimming: 5 bases; junction bases outside the gene matches: 13. The CDR3 sequence is CASSSYGGAVRETQYF. CDR3 DNA: TGTGCCAGTAGTTCGTACGGGGGGGCCGTAAGGGAGACCCAGTACTTC.

This clone is a singleton in its sample. This rearrangement joins TRBV19 to TRBJ1-2; D gene uncertain. There are 13 residues in the CDR3. Deletions cut 5 bases from V and 6 bases from J, with 13 bases between. Germline V lookup: CDR1 LNHDA, CDR2 SQIVND (reference sequence). The CDR3 loop is CASSGILGHGYTF. Here the CDR3 DNA reads TGTGCCAGTAGTGGGATTCTCGGCCATGGCTACACCTTC.

The chain uses TRBV14 and TRBJ2-1, with D hard to call. The CDR3 loop spans 17 amino acids. V was shortened by 0 bases and J by 3 bases, with 15 bases between the two germline ends. CDR1 and CDR2 from the germline V gene are SGHDN and FVKESK. The CDR3 DNA sequence: TGTGCCAGCAGCCAAGATTTTTCTTCAGGTGGCTACAATGAGCAGTTCTTC. Translated: CASSQDFSSGGYNEQFF.

The chain combines TRBV6-5 with TRBJ1-3, with a tentative D call TRBD1 (5 bases). Trimming left V 5 bases short and J 7 bases short, with 18 bases between. The CDR3 spans 15 residues. Germline CDR1 and CDR2: MNHEY and SVGAGI. In nucleotides, the CDR3 is TGTGCCAGCAGTACTGCAGGGTTCCGGATGAACACCATATATTTT. Translated, it gives CASSTAGFRMNTIYF.

V usage is TRBV11-2 and J usage is TRBJ2-1; unclear D gene. V was shortened by 0 bases and J by 9 bases, with 3 bases between the two germline ends. CDR1 is SGHAT and CDR2 is FQNNGV in the germline V gene. This CDR3 spans 11 amino acids. CDR3 coding DNA: TGTGCCAGCAGCTTAGATGGTGAGCAGTTCTTC. Translation gives CASSLDGEQFF.

The chain uses TRBV5-6 and TRBJ2-1; 11 nucleotides align to TRBD1. With 3 bases clipped from V and 8 bases from J, the junction kept 4 bases outside the gene matches. The CDR3 has 14 residues. Germline CDR1 is SGHDT and CDR2 is YYEEEE. CDR3 sequence reads: CASSWTGGTDEQFF. DNA of the CDR3: TGTGCCAGCAGCTGGACAGGGGGCACTGATGAGCAGTTCTTC.

The rearrangement uses TRBV7-8 and TRBJ1-2; 9 bases are shared with TRBD1. V was clipped by 4 bases and J by 5 bases; unmatched bases: 2. This CDR3 has 13 amino acids. CDR1 and CDR2 from the germline V gene are SGHVS and FQNEAQ. The chain's CDR3 is CASSSGQGYGYTF. The CDR3 nucleotides read TGTGCCAGCAGCTCCGGACAGGGGTATGGCTACACCTTC.

In DNA, the CDR3 is TGTGCCAGCAGCTTAGGTAGCGGGGTCTACAATGAGCAGTTCTTC. As protein: CASSLGSGVYNEQFF. V is TRBV7-3 and J is TRBJ2-1; 8 bases align to TRBD2. CDR3 length: 15 amino acids. Germline CDR1 is SGHTA and CDR2 is FQGTGA. The V gene end was trimmed by 2 bases and the J gene end by 3 bases; junction bases not matched to a gene: 3.

This chain joins TRBV11-3 and TRBJ2-2; 11 nucleotides agree with TRBD2. Germline V gene data show CDR1 as SGHNT and CDR2 as YENEEA. The ends lost 1 base at V and 7 bases at J; junction bases unmatched: 5. The CDR3 loop spans 16 amino acids. The CDR3 region has the DNA TGTGCCAGCAGCTTAGTACTAGCGGGAGTCTACGGGGAGCTGTTTTTT. Translating it yields CASSLVLAGVYGELFF.